This T cell receptor (beta chain) is from a study of identical twins. General study points: Insertions were fewer in abundant cord blood beta clonotypes, whereas memory repertoires showed none of this pattern. The same donors were not followed; conclusions instead depended on cross-sectional statistical analysis.

Points on this clonotype: Its antigen remains unknown.

TCRdb re-analysed the 5' RACE reads in MiXCR, keeping a single row per CDR3 protein. The table has about 730,000 distinct CDR3 sequences, 21% seen once; the top ten hold approximately 4.5%. Germline V lookup: CDR1 KGHDR, CDR2 SFDVKD. This CDR3 is 15 amino acids long. Trimming removed 4 bases from V and 7 bases from J; junction bases left unmatched: 7. These data also featured in a second study, about T cells expressing NK-cell markers. This second study notes: The study did not resolve the HCMV specificity of expanded NKG2C+ T cell clones.

Specimen: PBMCs. The sequence derives from a woman between 18 and 29 years old in good health. This chain joins TRBV24-1 and TRBJ2-1; 9 bases are shared with TRBD1. CDR3 DNA: TGTGCCACCAGTGACGGACAGGGGCCCAGAAATGAGCAGTTCTTC. Translating gives CATSDGQGPRNEQFF.